This TCR beta chain was observed in a study of cytomegalovirus exposure and HLA in healthy donors. As to this clone: Its antigen remains unidentified. This sample also contains other DNA sequences that code for the same CDR3.

Study conclusions and caveats: The study listed roughly 160 cytomegalovirus-associated TCR beta chains. With later analysis, a missense DCLRE1C variant became linked to TCR beta V- and J-gene trimming.

The CDR3 totals 18 residues. Deletions cut 5 bases from V and 5 bases from J, with 28 bases between. Looked up from germline, CDR1 is SGHAT and CDR2 is FQNNGV. PCR involved 60 Vbeta and 13 Jbeta primers. Data came from immunoSEQ multiplex PCR; TCRdb stores just in-frame clones and leaves some out. The sample records roughly 120,000 clones, 75% to 85% being singletons. The sequencing sample was made of PBMCs. This receptor was taken from a man aged 50 or older in good health and CMV-seronegative. This chain connects TRBV11-2 to TRBJ2-7; D possibly corresponds to TRBD1 (6 bases). As DNA, the CDR3 is TGTGCCAGCAGCAAGGGACACTTTGCCCGGCGCATTCTGGACGAGCAGTACGTC. Translation: CASSKGHFARRILDEQYV.